The text below deals with one T cell receptor (beta chain). Antigen: not known. The PCR employed 60 Vbeta primers together with 13 Jbeta primers. The method was immunoSEQ multiplex PCR; TCRdb's version includes in-frame clones alone and lacks a portion of them. The sample lists 150,000 to 200,000 clones; about two thirds were seen once. The entry originates in a study of cytomegalovirus exposure and HLA in healthy donors. General study findings and limits: Association of a missense DCLRE1C variant with TCR beta V- and J-gene trimming was reported in a later analysis. A later analysis showed HLA-associated TCR beta chains outstripping equally common others in clonal expansion. Available immune exposure information was restricted to CMV serostatus only. Some TCR beta chains (about 170 of them) were listed as cytomegalovirus-associated.

The CDR3 covers 15 residues. Germline assignment: CDR1 SGHTA and CDR2 FQGNSA. Trimming cost V 3 bases and J 5 bases, with 16 bases left between them. The chain employs TRBV7-2 and TRBJ2-5, with a tentative D call TRBD1 (5 bases). What was sequenced was PBMCs. The TCR comes from a man younger than 45 in good health and CMV-seropositive. The chain's CDR3 is CASSFRAHGAETQYF. The CDR3 nucleotides read TGTGCCAGCAGCTTCAGGGCCCATGGAGCGGAGACCCAGTACTTC.